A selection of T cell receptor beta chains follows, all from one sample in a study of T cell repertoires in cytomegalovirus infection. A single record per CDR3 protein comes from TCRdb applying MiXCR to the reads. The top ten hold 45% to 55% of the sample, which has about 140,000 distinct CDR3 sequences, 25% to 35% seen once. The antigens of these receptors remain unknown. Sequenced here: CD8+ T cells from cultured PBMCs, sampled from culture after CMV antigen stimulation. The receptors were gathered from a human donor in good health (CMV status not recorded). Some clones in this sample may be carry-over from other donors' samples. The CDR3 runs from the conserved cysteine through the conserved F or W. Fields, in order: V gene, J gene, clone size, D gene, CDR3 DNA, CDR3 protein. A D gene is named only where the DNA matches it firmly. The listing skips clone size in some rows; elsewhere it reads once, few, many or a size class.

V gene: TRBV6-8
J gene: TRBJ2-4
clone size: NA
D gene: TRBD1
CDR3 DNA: TGTGCCAGCAGCCCGACAGGGGATTTTTTCGACATTCAGTACTTC
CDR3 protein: CASSPTGDFFDIQYF

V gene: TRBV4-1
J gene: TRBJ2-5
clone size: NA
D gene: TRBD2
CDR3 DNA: TGCGCCAGCAGCCACCTAGCGGGGGGGCAAGAGACCCAGTACTTC
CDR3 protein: CASSHLAGGQETQYF

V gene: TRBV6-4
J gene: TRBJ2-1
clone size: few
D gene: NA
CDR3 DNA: TGTGCCAGCAGCCGTTCCCCCGATTACAATGAGCAGTTCTTC
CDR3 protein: CASSRSPDYNEQFF

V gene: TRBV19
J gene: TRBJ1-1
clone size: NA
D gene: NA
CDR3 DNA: TGTGCCAGTAGTATAGTTGGGGGAGCCGAAGCTTTCTTT
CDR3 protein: CASSIVGGAEAFF

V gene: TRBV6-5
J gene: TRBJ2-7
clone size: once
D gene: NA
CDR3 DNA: TGTGCCAGCCGGGGGGCCAGCTGCTACAATGAGCAGTACTTC
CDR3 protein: CASRGASCYNEQYF

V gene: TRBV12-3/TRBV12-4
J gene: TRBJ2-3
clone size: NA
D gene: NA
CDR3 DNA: TGTGCCAGCAGCGATGACAGAGGCCTTAGCACAGATACGCAGTATTTT
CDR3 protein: CASSDDRGLSTDTQYF

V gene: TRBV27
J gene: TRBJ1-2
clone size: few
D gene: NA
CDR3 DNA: TGTGCCAGCAGTTTATCTACAGACTATGGCTACACCTTC
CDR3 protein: CASSLSTDYGYTF

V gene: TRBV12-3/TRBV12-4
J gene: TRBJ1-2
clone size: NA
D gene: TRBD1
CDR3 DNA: TGTGCCAGCAGCCGGGACAGGATTAATGGCTACACCTTC
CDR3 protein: CASSRDRINGYTF

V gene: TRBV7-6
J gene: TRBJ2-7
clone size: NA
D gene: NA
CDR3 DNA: TGTGCCAGCAGCCCCGGTCCGACGGACGAGCAGTACTTC
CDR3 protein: CASSPGPTDEQYF

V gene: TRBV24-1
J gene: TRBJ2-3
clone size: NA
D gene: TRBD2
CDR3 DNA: TGTGCCACCAGTGAGGGACGGGGGGGCACAGATACGCAGTATTTT
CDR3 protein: CATSEGRGGTDTQYF

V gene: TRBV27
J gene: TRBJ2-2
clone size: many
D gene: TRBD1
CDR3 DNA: TGTGCCAGCACCTTTAGGACAGGGATGAGGAACGGGGAGCTGTTTTTT
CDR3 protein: CASTFRTGMRNGELFF

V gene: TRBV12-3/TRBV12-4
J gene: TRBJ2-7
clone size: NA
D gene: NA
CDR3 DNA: TGTGCCAGCAGTTTAACAGAAGAGCAGTACTTC
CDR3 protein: CASSLTEEQYF

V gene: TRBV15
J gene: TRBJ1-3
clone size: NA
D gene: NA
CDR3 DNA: TGTGCCACCAGCAGTTATAAGGGATTCTCTGGAAACACCATATATTTT
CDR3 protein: CATSSYKGFSGNTIYF

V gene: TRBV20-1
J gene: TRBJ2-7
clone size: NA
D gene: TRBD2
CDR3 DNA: TGCAGTGCTAGGGCCCTAGCGGGGGCCTACGAGCAGTACTTC
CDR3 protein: CSARALAGAYEQYF

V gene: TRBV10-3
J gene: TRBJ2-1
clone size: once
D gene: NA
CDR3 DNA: TGTGCCATCAGTGAGTCCGAAGCGTTCCCTAACAATGAGCAGTTCTTC
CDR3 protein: CAISESEAFPNNEQFF

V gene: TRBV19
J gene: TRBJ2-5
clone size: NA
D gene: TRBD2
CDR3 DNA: TGTGCCAGTTCCCCTGCGGGGGGGCTGGAGACCCAGTACTTC
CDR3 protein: CASSPAGGLETQYF

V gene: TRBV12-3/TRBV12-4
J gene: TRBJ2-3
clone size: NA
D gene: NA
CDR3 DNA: TGTGCCAGCAGTTTAACTAGCAGCTTCACAGATACGCAGTATTTT
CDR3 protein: CASSLTSSFTDTQYF

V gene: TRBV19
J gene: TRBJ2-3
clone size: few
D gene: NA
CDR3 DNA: TGTGCCAGTAGTATAGTAGGAGGGGGGGCAGATACGCAGTATTTT
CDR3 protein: CASSIVGGGADTQYF

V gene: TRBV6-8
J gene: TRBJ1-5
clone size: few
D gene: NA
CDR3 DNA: TGTGCCAGCAGTTGGGGTCTTGGCAATCAGCCCCAGCATTTT
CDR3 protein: CASSWGLGNQPQHF

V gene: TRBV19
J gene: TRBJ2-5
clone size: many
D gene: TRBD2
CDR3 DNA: TGTGCCAGTGGGAGCGGGGGGACACAAGAGACCCAGTACTTC
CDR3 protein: CASGSGGTQETQYF

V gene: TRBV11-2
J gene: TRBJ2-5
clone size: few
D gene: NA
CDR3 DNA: TGTGCCAGCAGCTTAGACAGGACCCAAGAGACCCAGTACTTC
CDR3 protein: CASSLDRTQETQYF

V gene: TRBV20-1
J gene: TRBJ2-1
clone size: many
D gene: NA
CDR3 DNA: TGCAGTGCTAGGACGGGCTTTTACAATGAGCAGTTCTTC
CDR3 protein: CSARTGFYNEQFF

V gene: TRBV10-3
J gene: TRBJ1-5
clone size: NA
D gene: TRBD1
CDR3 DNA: TGTGCCAGCCGGGACAGGGGCAATCAGCCCCAGCATTTT
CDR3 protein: CASRDRGNQPQHF

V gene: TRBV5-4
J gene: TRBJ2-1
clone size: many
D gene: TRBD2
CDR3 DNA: TGTGCCAGCAGCTTGAAGGTAGCGGGGGTACGGGACAATGAGCAGTTCTTC
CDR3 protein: CASSLKVAGVRDNEQFF

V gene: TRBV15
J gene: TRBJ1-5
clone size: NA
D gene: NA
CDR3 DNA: TGTGCCACCAGGGGGGACGGGCATAGCAATCAGCCCCAGCATTTT
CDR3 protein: CATRGDGHSNQPQHF

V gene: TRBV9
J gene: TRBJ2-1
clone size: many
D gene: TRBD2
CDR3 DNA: TGTGCCAGCAGCGGACGCGGGGGAGCCTCCTACAATGAGCAGTTCTTC
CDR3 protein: CASSGRGGASYNEQFF

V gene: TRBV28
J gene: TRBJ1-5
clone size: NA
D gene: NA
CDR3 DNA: TGTGCCAGCAGTCCCGAGGGCAGGGGACGTCAGCCCCAGCATTTT
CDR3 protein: CASSPEGRGRQPQHF

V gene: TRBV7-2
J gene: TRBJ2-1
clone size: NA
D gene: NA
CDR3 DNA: TGTGCCAGCAGCCCCTACGGGACATCGGTTCCGTTCTTC
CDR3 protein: CASSPYGTSVPFF

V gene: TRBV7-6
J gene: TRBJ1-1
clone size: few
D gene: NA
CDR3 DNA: TGTGCCAGCGAAGACTTATTTCGGCCTGAAGCTTTCTTT
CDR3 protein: CASEDLFRPEAFF

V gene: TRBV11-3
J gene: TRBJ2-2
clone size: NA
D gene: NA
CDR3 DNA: TGTGCCAGCAGCTCTTACGGGGGTAACACCGGGGAGCTGTTTTTT
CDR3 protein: CASSSYGGNTGELFF

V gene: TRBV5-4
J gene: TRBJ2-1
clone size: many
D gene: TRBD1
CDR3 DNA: TGTGCCAGCAGCTTGGAGGGACAGGGGGGACATGAGCAGTTCTTC
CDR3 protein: CASSLEGQGGHEQFF

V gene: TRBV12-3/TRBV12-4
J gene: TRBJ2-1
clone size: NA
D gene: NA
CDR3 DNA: TGTGCCAGCAGTTATCCCCCTACCTATGAGCAGTTCTTC
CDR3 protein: CASSYPPTYEQFF

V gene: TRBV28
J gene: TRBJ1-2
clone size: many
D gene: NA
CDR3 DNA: TGTGCCAGCAGTTTACCTATTGGGGCTCCCGGACCTTACTATGGCTACACCTTC
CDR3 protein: CASSLPIGAPGPYYGYTF

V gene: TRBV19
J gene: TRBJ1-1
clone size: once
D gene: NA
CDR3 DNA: TGTGCCAGTAACGTAGGGGGTTTGGATGAAGCTTTCTTT
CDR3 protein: CASNVGGLDEAFF

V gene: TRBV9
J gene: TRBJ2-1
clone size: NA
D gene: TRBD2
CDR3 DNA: TGTGCCAGCAGCGCCGACGCCCTAGCGGGCAGCTCCTACAATGAGCAGTTCTTC
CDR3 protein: CASSADALAGSSYNEQFF

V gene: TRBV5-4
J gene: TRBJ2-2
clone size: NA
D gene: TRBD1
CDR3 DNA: TGTGCCAGCAGCCCTTCGGGACAGCTGAACACCGGGGAGCTGTTTTTT
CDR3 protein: CASSPSGQLNTGELFF